This T cell receptor beta chain emerged from a study of T cells in tumors and immune-related adverse events. TCRdb keeps only in-frame clones here, not all; method: immunoSEQ multiplex PCR. The data contain about 20,000 clones, around nine tenths of them seen just once; the ten biggest clones take up approximately 1.4%. The germline V and J ends were trimmed by 0 bases and 3 bases, with 20 bases remaining between them. The CDR3 is 18 amino acids. The germline V gene has CDR1 SGHNT and CDR2 YENEEA. Sequencing used lymph node tissue, obtained from a patient treated with anti-PD-1 therapy. This receptor was identified in a female donor with metastatic renal cell carcinoma. This chain uses TRBV11-3 with TRBJ2-5, with a possible D match to TRBD1 (5 bases). The chain's CDR3 is CASSLDSRSQGREETQYF. In nucleotides, the CDR3 is TGTGCCAGCAGCTTAGATTCCCGGAGTCAGGGTAGGGAAGAGACCCAGTACTTC. The full variable domain, completed using reference TRBV11-3 and TRBJ2-5, is EAGVVQSPRYKIIEKKQPVAFWCNPISGHNTLYWYLQNLGQGPELLIRYENEEAVDDSQLPKDRFSAERLKGVDSTLKIQPAELGDSAVYLCASSLDSRSQGREETQYFGPGTRLLVL.